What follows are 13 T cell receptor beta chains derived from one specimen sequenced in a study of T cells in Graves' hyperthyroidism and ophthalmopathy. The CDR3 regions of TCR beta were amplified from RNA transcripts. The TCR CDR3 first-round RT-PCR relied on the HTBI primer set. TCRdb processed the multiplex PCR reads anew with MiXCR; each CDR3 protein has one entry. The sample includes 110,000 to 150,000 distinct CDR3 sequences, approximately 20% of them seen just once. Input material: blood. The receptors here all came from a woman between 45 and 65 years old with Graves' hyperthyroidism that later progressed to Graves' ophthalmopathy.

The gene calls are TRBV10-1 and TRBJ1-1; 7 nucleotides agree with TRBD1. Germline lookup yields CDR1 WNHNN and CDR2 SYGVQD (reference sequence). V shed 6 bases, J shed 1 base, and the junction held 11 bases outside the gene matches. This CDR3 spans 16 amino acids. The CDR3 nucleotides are TGCGCCAGCAGCCCGGGAGGGCAGGGGGGGAACACTGAAGCTTTCTTT. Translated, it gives CASSPGGQGGNTEAFF.

The CDR3 reads CSARDQFGTGNQPQHF. CDR3 coding DNA: TGCAGTGCTAGAGATCAGTTCGGGACAGGGAATCAGCCCCAGCATTTT. This sequence joins TRBV20-1 and TRBJ1-5, with 9 bases matching TRBD1. This CDR3 comprises 16 residues. Germline loops: CDR1 DFQATT, CDR2 SNEGSKA (reference sequence). The ends lost 0 bases at V and 4 bases at J; junction bases unmatched: 7.

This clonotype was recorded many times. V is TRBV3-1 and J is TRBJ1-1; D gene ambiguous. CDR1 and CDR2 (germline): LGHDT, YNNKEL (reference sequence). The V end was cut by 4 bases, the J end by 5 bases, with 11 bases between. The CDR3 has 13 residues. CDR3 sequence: CASSPRLRTEAFF. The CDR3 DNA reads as TGTGCCAGCAGCCCGAGATTGAGGACTGAAGCTTTCTTT. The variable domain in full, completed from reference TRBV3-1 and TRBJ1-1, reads DTAVSQTPKYLVTQMGNDKSIKCEQNLGHDTMYWYKQDSKKFLKIMFSYNNKELIINETVPNRFSPKSPDKAHLNLHINSLELGDSAVYFCASSPRLRTEAFFGQGTRLTVV.

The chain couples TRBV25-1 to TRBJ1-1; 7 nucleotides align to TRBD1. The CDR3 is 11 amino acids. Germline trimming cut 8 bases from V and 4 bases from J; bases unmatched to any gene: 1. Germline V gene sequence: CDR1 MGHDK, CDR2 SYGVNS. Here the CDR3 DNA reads TGTGCCAGCGGGACAGTCACTGAAGCTTTCTTT. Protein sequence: CASGTVTEAFF.

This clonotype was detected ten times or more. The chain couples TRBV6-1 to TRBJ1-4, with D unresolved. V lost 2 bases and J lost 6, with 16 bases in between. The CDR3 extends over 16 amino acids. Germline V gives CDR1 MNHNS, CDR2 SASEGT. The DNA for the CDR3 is TGTGCCAGCAGTGAAAGAGCGGGTGGAGGGCATGAAAAACTGTTTTTT. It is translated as CASSERAGGGHEKLFF.

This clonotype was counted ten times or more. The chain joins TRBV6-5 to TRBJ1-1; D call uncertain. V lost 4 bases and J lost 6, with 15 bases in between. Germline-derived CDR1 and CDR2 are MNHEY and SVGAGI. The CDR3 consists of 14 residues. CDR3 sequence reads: CASSLTLVVPEAFF. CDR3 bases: TGTGCCAGCAGTTTGACCTTGGTGGTACCTGAAGCTTTCTTT.

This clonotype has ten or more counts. DNA for the CDR3: TGCAGCTTCTGGACAGGAGGCACTGAAGCTTTCTTT. This gives the protein CSFWTGGTEAFF. This chain uses TRBV29-1 with TRBJ1-1, with 7 bases lining up with TRBD1. The CDR3 is 12 amino acids. V was pared by 8 bases and J by 4 bases, with 7 bases of the junction left unmatched. Germline CDR1 is SQVTM and CDR2 is ANQGSEA. Full variable domain (rest looked up from reference TRBV29-1 and TRBJ1-1): SAVISQKPSRDICQRGTSLTIQCQVDSQVTMMFWYRQQPGQSLTLIATANQGSEATYESGFVIDKFPISRPNLTFSTLTVSNMSPEDSSIYLCSFWTGGTEAFFGQGTRLTVV.

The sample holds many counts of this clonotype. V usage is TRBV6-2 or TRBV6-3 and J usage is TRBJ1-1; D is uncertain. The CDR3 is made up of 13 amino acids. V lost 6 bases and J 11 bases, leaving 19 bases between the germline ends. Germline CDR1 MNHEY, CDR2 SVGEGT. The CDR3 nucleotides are TGTGCCAGCAGCTTCCGGGATAGCCTGGCCGCTTTCTTT. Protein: CASSFRDSLAAFF.

The CDR3 region is CASSVASGSPLHF. The CDR3 DNA reads TGTGCCAGCAGTGTGGCCAGTGGTTCACCCCTCCACTTT. V is TRBV2 and J is TRBJ1-6; D unresolved. The CDR3 spans 13 residues. The V end was cut by 4 bases, the J end by 9 bases, with 10 bases between. Germline CDR1 reads SNHLY; CDR2 reads FYNNEI.

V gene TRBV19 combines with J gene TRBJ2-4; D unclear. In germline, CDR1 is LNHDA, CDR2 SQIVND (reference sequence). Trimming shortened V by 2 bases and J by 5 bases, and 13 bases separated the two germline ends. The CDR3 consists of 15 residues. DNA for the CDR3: TGTGCCAGTAGTATACGTTGGGGTCCCGAAAACATTCAGTACTTC. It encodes CASSIRWGPENIQYF.

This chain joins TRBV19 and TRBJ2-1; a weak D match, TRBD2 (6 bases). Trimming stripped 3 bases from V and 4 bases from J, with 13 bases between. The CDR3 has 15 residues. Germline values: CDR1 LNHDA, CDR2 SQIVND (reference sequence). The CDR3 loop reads CASSIRGIGYNEQFF. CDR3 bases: TGTGCCAGTAGTATTCGGGGGATCGGTTACAATGAGCAGTTCTTC.

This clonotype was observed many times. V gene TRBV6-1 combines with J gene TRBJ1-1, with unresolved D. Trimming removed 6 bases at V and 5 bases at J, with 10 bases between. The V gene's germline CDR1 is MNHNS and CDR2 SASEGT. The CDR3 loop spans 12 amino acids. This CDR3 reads CASSLWGTEAFF. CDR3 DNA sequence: TGTGCCAGCAGCCTTTGGGGAACTGAAGCTTTCTTT.

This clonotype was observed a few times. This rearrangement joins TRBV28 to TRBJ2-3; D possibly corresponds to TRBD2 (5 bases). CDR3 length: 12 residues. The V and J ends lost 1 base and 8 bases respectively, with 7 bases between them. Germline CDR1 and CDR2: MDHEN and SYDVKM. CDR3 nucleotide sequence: TGTGCCAGCAGTTTATTCCGGGGTACGCAGTATTTT. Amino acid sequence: CASSLFRGTQYF.